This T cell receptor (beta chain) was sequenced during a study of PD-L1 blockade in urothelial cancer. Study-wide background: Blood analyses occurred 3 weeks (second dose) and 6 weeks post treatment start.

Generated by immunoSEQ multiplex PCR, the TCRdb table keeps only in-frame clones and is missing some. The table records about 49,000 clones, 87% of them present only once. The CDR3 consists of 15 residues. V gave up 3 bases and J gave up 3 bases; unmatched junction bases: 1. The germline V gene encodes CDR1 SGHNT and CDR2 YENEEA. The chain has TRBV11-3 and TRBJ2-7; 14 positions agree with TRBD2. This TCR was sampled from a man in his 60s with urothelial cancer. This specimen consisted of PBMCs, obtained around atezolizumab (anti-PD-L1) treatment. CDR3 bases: TGTGCCAGCAGCTTCGGACTAGCGGGGGGCTACGAGCAGTACTTC. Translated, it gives CASSFGLAGGYEQYF. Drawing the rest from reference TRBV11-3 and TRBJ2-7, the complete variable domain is EAGVVQSPRYKIIEKKQPVAFWCNPISGHNTLYWYLQNLGQGPELLIRYENEEAVDDSQLPKDRFSAERLKGVDSTLKIQPAELGDSAVYLCASSFGLAGGYEQYFGPGTRLTVT.